This TCR beta chain came from a study of CD8 T cells in Susac syndrome. Germline CDR1 reads GTSNPN; CDR2 reads SVGIG (reference sequence). The germline V and J ends were trimmed by 7 bases and 2 bases, with 15 bases remaining between them. CDR3 length: 14 residues. Concerning this clonotype itself: The antigen is not known.

The study's findings and limits: Only a relatively small number of individuals were included in the TCR sequencing and HLA analysis.

High-throughput TCR beta sequencing covered peripheral CD8+ and CD4+ T cells. FACS enriched CD8+ TEMRA cells, while bulk CD8+ and CD4+ were negatively isolated. A quantity of about 0.45 to 1 ug RNA underwent reverse transcription using random hexamers. Amplification of TCR beta CDR3 was carried out by immunoSEQ multiplex PCR, which covered 54 Vbeta and 13 Jbeta segments. A single record per CDR3 protein comes from TCRdb applying MiXCR to the immunoSEQ multiplex PCR reads. The table has 200,000 to 300,000 distinct CDR3 sequences, 90% to 95% seen once. This sequence was found in a human donor with multiple sclerosis. Specimen: CD4+ T cells from PBMCs. J is TRBJ2-1 and V is TRBV30; TRBD2 might be the D (6 bases). Written as DNA, the CDR3 is TGTGCCTTACTCCGGGACTTTCCCTACAATGAGCAGTTCTTC. Residues: CALLRDFPYNEQFF.